The present TCR beta chain was sequenced within a study of T cell responses to AZD1222 COVID-19 vaccine. The study pooled second doses at about 4 or about 12 weeks. Clones were sequenced by immunoSEQ multiplex PCR, and TCRdb holds only the in-frame ones, with some missing. The sample lists approximately 150,000 clones; 80% to 95% were seen once. This CDR3 region has 14 residues. The V gene lost 1 base and the J gene lost 1 base, with 8 bases spanning the gap. The germline CDR1 and CDR2 sequences are SNHLY and FYNNEI. The chain employs TRBV2 and TRBJ2-7; D unresolved. The sequence came from an adult who received the AZD1222 COVID-19 vaccine. The source was peripheral blood, collected 28 days after the second AZD1222 dose. The CDR3 nucleotides read TGTGCCAGCAGTGAAGGGCAGCTATCCTACGAGCAGTACTTC. It is translated as CASSEGQLSYEQYF. The entire variable domain, with the rest obtained from reference TRBV2 and TRBJ2-7, is as follows: EPEVTQTPSHQVTQMGQEVILRCVPISNHLYFYWYRQILGQKVEFLVSFYNNEISEKSEIFDDQFSVERPDGSNFTLKIRSTKLEDSAMYFCASSEGQLSYEQYFGPGTRLTVT.